The T cell receptor (beta chain) under discussion was sequenced for a study of blood T cells in healthy people across ages. The CDR3 has 15 residues. The V and J ends lost 4 bases and 5 bases, in that order; junction bases with no gene match: 8. Germline V gene data show CDR1 as SGHRS and CDR2 as YFSETQ. Primed by a sample-barcoded 5' primer and a J-beta primer mix, a second PCR proceeded for about 7 to 11 cycles. Each cDNA molecule was tagged by a template-switch adaptor with 12 random nucleotides. TCRdb called the 5' RACE reads again in MiXCR, with one record for every CDR3 protein. The repertoire consists of under 2,000,000 distinct CDR3 sequences, with just under 50% occurring once and the leading ten covering roughly 2%. Study outcomes and limitations: When set beside aged donors, long-lived donors presented more naive CD4+ cells and higher diversity.

In the case of this clonotype: Antigen unknown.

Individuals who donated were healthy Caucasians from Russia aged 6 to 90. Total RNA extraction produced at least 6 micrograms (per sample) for the study. Sequencing was performed on blood. The receptor's source is a woman between 40 and 50 years old in good health. V gene TRBV5-1 combines with J gene TRBJ1-4; 7 bases map to TRBD1. CDR3 in DNA: TGCGCCAGCAGCGGAACAGGGGTCTCCAATGAAAAACTGTTTTTT. Translated, it gives CASSGTGVSNEKLFF.